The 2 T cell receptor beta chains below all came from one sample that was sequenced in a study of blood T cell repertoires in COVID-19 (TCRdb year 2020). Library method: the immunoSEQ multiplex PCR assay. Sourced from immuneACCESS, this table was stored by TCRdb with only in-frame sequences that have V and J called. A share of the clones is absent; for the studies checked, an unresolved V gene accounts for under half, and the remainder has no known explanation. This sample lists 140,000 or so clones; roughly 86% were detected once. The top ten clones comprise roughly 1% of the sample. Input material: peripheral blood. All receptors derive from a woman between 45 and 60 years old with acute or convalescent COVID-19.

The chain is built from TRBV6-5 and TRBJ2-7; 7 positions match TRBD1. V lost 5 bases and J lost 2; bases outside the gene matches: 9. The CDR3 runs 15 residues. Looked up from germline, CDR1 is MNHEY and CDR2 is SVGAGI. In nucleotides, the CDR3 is TGTGCCAGCAGTCCGAGCCGGGACAGTCCCTACGAGCAGTACTTC. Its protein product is CASSPSRDSPYEQYF.

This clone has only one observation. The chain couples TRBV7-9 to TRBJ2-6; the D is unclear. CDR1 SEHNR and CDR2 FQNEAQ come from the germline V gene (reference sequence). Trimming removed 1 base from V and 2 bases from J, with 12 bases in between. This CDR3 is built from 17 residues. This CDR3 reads CASSLGAGSTGANVLTF. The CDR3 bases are TGTGCCAGCAGCTTAGGTGCAGGTTCCACTGGGGCCAACGTCCTGACTTTC.